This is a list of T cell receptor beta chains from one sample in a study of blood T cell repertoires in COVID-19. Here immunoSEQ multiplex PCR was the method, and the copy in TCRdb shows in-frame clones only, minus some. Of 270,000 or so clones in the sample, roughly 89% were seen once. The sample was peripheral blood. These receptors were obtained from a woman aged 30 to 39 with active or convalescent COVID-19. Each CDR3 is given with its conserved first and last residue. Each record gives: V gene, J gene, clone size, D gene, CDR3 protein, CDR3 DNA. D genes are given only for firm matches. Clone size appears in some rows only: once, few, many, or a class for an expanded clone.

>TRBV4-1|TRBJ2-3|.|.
CASSKGASTDTQYF
TGCGCCAGCAGCAAGGGAGCTAGCACAGATACGCAGTATTTT
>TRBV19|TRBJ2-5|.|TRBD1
CASSILTGGLQETQYF
TGTGCCAGTAGTATACTAACAGGGGGCCTACAAGAGACCCAGTACTTC
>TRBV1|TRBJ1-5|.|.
CTSSQGRRDSNQPQHF
TGCACCAGCAGCCAAGGTAGGCGGGATAGCAATCAGCCCCAGCATTTT
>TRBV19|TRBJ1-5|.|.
CASSISHSIQPQHF
TGTGCCAGTAGTATATCCCACTCCATCCAGCCCCAGCATTTT
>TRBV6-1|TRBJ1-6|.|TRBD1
CASSEGQGYSPLHF
TGTGCCAGCAGTGAGGGACAGGGGTATTCACCCCTCCACTTT
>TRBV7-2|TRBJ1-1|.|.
CASSFGNTEAFF
TGTGCCAGCAGCTTCGGGAACACTGAAGCTTTCTTT
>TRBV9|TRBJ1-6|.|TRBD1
CASSVDRGLNSPLHF
TGTGCCAGCAGCGTCGACAGGGGCCTAAATTCACCCCTCCACTTT
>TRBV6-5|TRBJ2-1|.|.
CASSYIMNNNEQFF
TGTGCCAGCAGTTACATAATGAACAACAATGAGCAGTTCTTC
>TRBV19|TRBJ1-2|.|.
CASRLPPPNGYTF
TGTGCCAGTAGACTCCCCCCCCCGAATGGCTACACCTTC
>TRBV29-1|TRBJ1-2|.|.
CSVDRGGGYTF
TGCAGCGTTGACAGGGGTGGCGGCTACACCTTC
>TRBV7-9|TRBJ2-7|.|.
CASSWGVNEQYF
TGTGCCAGCAGCTGGGGCGTCAACGAGCAGTACTTC
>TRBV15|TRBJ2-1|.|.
CATSRDLDRRYNEQFF
TGTGCCACCAGCAGAGATCTGGACAGACGCTACAATGAGCAGTTCTTC
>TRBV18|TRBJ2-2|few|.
CASSPIQGNTGELFF
TGTGCCAGCTCACCAATACAGGGGAACACCGGGGAGCTGTTTTTT
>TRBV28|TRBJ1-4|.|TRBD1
CASSPPTGGNEKLFF
TGTGCCAGCAGTCCCCCCACAGGGGGAAATGAAAAACTGTTTTTT
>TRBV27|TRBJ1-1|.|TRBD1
CASSLLTGGNTEAFF
TGTGCCAGCAGTTTACTAACAGGGGGTAACACTGAAGCTTTCTTT
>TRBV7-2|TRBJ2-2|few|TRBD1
CASSMSQGRANTGELFF
TGTGCCAGCAGCATGTCACAGGGGCGAGCAAACACCGGGGAGCTGTTTTTT
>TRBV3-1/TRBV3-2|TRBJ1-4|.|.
CASSQENGNEKLFF
TGTGCCAGCAGCCAAGAGAACGGTAATGAAAAACTGTTTTTT
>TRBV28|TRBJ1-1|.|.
CASSLTGVGGTEAFF
TGTGCCAGCAGTTTAACCGGGGTGGGGGGCACTGAAGCTTTCTTT